This is a list of T cell receptor beta chains from one sample in a study of T cells in Graves' hyperthyroidism and ophthalmopathy. Using its own MiXCR run on the multiplex PCR reads, TCRdb lists one record per CDR3 protein. This sample has about 260,000 distinct CDR3 sequences; roughly 15% occur once, and the top ten carry around 30%. Source material: blood. These receptors came from a woman aged 18-29 years with Graves' ophthalmopathy. CDR3s include the opening cysteine and the closing phenylalanine or tryptophan. The D gene is left open where the match is weak. Clone size, where shown, is once, few, many, or a class for clones that have expanded.

j_call v_call clone_size d_call cdr3_aa cdr3_nt
TRBJ2-7 TRBV20-1 NA NA CSARDPGGHYEQYF TGCAGTGCTAGAGATCCAGGGGGGCACTACGAGCAGTATTTC
TRBJ2-3 TRBV25-1 many TRBD2 CASSAIAGGITDTQYF TGTGCCAGCAGTGCCATAGCGGGGGGGATCACAGATACGCAGTATTTT
TRBJ2-2 TRBV3-1 many NA CASSQGTPGELFF TGTGCCAGCAGCCAAGGGACGCCCGGGGAGCTGTTTTTT
TRBJ1-6 TRBV19 many TRBD1 CASSKWGQGNSPLHF TGTGCCAGTAGTAAGTGGGGACAGGGGAATTCACCCCTCCACTTT
TRBJ2-1 TRBV11-2 NA TRBD1 CASSPDRGANEQFF TGTGCCAGCAGCCCGGACAGGGGGGCCAATGAGCAGTTCTTC
TRBJ2-1 TRBV2 many NA CASSDRQYNEQFF TGTGCCAGCAGTGATCGACAGTACAATGAGCAGTTCTTC
TRBJ2-7 TRBV29-1 NA TRBD1 CSVSYPGTGVYEQYF TGCAGCGTCTCCTACCCCGGGACAGGGGTATACGAGCAGTACTTC
TRBJ1-1 TRBV5-5 many NA CASSFIPGNTEAFF TGTGCCAGCAGCTTTATCCCAGGGAACACTGAAGCTTTCTTT
TRBJ1-2 TRBV6-1 many NA CASSLGLWAGGYTF TGTGCCAGCAGTTTGGGCCTCTGGGCGGGGGGCTACACCTTC
TRBJ2-1 TRBV7-2 many TRBD1 CASSRQGVREGEQFF TGTGCCAGCAGCCGACAGGGGGTTAGGGAAGGTGAGCAGTTCTTC
TRBJ2-2 TRBV7-6 many NA CASSSRSRSNTGELFF TGTGCCAGCAGCTCCCGTAGCAGGTCCAACACCGGGGAGCTGTTTTTT
TRBJ2-2 TRBV7-3 many NA CASSLNVRELFF TGTGCCAGCAGCTTAAACGTCCGGGAGCTGTTTTTT
TRBJ2-1 TRBV5-6 many TRBD1 CASSLRTGGRRWDEQFF TGTGCCAGCAGCTTACGGACAGGAGGACGGCGCTGGGATGAGCAGTTCTTC
TRBJ2-7 TRBV29-1 many NA CSAGRLLGESEQYF TGCAGCGCCGGACGTCTGTTAGGAGAGAGCGAGCAGTACTTC
TRBJ1-2 TRBV30 NA NA CAWGVGGVNFYGYTF TGTGCCTGGGGCGTAGGTGGAGTGAATTTCTATGGCTACACCTTC
TRBJ2-7 TRBV29-1 many TRBD1 CSVELPGGTYEQYF TGCAGCGTTGAACTGCCAGGGGGAACCTACGAGCAGTACTTC
TRBJ2-7 TRBV11-2 few TRBD1 CASSLDGRDRSYEQYF TGTGCCAGCAGCTTAGACGGTCGGGACAGATCCTACGAGCAGTACTTC
TRBJ2-7 TRBV4-3 many TRBD2 CASSHFVTSGRTDYEQYF TGCGCCAGCAGCCACTTCGTTACTAGCGGGAGGACAGACTACGAGCAGTACTTC
TRBJ2-7 TRBV18 many NA CASSPPGGLNEQYF TGTGCCAGCTCACCACCGGGGGGGCTCAACGAGCAGTACTTC
TRBJ2-6 TRBV10-3 NA TRBD2 CAISDRRAGGPGANVLTF TGTGCCATCAGTGATAGGAGGGCGGGAGGGCCTGGGGCCAACGTCCTGACTTTC